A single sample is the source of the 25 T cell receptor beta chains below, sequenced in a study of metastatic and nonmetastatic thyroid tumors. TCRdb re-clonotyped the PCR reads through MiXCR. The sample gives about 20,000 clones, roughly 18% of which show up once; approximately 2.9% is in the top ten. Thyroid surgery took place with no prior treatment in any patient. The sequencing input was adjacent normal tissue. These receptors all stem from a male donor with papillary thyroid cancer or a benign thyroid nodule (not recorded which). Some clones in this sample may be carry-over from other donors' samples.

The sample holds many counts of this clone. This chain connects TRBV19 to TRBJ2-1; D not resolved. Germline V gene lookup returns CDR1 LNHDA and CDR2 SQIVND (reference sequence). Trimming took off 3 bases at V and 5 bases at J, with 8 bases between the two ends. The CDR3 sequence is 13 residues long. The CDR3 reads CASSIGSNNEQFF. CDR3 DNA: TGTGCCAGTAGTATCGGGTCAAACAATGAGCAGTTCTTC.

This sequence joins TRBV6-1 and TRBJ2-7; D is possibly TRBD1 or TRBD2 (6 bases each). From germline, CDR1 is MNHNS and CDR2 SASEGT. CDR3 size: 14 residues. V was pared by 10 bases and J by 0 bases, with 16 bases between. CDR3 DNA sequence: TGTGCCACCAAGGGGGGCCCATTCTCCTACGAGCAGTACTTC. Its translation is CATKGGPFSYEQYF.

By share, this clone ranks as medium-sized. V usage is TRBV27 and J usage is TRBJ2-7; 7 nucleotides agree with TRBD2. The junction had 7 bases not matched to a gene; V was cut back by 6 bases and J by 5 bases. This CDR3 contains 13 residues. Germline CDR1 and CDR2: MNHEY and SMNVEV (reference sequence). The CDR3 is CASSGEGRNEQYV. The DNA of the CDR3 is TGTGCCAGCAGCGGGGAGGGCCGGAACGAGCAGTACGTC.

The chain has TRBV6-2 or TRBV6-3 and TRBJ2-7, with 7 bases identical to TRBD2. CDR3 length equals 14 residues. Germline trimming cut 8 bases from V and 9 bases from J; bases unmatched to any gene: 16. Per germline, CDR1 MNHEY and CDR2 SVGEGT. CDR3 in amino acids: CASQRRASGIGQYV. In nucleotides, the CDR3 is TGTGCCAGCCAAAGGCGGGCTAGCGGTATCGGGCAGTACGTC.

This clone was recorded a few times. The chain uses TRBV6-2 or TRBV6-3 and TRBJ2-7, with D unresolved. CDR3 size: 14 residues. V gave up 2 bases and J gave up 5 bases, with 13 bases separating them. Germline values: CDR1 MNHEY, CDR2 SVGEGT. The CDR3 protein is CASSYGPELHEQYF. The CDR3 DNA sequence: TGTGCCAGCAGTTACGGGCCGGAACTCCACGAGCAGTACTTC.

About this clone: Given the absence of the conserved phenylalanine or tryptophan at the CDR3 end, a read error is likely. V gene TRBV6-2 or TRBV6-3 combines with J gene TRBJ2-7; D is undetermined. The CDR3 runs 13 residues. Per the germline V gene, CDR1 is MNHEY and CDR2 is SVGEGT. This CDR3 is CASSSLHSYEQYL. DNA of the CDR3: TGTGCCAGTAGTTCCCTTCATTCCTACGAGCAGTACCTC.

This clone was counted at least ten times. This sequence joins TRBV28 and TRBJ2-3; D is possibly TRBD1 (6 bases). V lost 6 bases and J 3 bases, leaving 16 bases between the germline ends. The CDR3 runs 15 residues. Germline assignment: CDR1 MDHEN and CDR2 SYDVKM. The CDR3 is CASRGAGQGTDTQYF. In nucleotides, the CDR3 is TGTGCCAGCAGGGGTGCCGGGCAGGGGACAGATACGCAGTATTTT.

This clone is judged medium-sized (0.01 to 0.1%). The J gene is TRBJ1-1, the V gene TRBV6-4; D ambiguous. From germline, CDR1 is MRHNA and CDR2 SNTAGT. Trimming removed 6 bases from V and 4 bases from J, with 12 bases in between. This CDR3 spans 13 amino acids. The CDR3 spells CASRSDLGTEAFF. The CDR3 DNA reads TGTGCCAGCAGATCAGATCTGGGCACTGAAGCTTTCTTT.

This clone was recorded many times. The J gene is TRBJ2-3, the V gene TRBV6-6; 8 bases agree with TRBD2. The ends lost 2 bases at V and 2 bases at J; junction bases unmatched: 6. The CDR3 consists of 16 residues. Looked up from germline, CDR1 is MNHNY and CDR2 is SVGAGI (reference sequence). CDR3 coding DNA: TGTGCCAGCAGTTACAGGACTAGCATGAACACAGATACGCAGTATTTT. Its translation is CASSYRTSMNTDTQYF.

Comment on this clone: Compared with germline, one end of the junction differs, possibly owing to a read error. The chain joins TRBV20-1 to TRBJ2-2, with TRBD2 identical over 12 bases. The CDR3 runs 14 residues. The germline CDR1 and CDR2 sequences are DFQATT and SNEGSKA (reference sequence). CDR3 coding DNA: TGCAGTTCTATCACTAGCGGGAGGACCGTGGAGCTGTTTTTT. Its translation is CSSITSGRTVELFF.

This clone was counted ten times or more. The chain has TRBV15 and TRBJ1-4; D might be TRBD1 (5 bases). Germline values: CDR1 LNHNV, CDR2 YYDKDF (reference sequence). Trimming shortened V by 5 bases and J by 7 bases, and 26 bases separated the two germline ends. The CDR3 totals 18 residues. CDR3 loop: CATSSPLTSGTKGEKLFF. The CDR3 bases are TGTGCCACCAGCTCACCACTTACTTCCGGGACCAAGGGTGAAAAACTGTTTTTT. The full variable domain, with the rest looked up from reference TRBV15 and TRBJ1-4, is DAMVIQNPRYQVTQFGKPVTLSCSQTLNHNVMYWYQQKSSQAPKLLFHYYDKDFNNEADTPDNFQSRRPNTSFCFLDIRSPGLGDTAMYLCATSSPLTSGTKGEKLFFGSGTQLSVL.

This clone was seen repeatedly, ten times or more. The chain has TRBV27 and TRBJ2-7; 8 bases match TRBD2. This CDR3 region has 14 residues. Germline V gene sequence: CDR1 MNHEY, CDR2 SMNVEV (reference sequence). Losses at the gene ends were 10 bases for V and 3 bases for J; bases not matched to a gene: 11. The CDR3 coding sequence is TGTGCCACCCGGGCAAGCGGGAGCGGCTACGAGCAGTACGTC. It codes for CATRASGSGYEQYV.

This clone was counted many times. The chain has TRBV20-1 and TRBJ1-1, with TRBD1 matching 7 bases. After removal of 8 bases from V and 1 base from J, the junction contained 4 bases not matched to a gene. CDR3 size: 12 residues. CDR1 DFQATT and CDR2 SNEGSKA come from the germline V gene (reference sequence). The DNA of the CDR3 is TGCAGTCCTAACAGGGGGAACACTGAAGCTTTCTTT. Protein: CSPNRGNTEAFF.

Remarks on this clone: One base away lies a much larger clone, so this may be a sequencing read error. The CDR3 spells CASSLIAISGNTTYF. In DNA, the CDR3 is TGTGCCAGCAGCTTGATTGCAATCTCTGGAAACACCACATATTTT. The chain links TRBV5-6 to TRBJ1-3, with D uncertain. Looked up from germline, CDR1 is SGHDT and CDR2 is YYEEEE. This CDR3 spans 15 amino acids.

The CDR3 sequence: CASSLEGSDSSTDTQYF. DNA of the CDR3: TGTGCCAGCAGCTTAGAGGGTTCGGACTCGAGTACAGATACGCAGTATTTT. The chain is built from TRBV7-4 and TRBJ2-3; possible D gene TRBD2, 5 bases. Germline V gene lookup returns CDR1 SGHVT and CDR2 SQSDAQ. The CDR3 is 17 amino acids. V shed 1 base and J shed 3 bases, with 17 bases lying between them.

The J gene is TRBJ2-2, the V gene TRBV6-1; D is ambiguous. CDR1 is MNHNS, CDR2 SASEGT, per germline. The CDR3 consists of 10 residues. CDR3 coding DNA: TGTAACACGAGAGCCGGGGAGCTGTTTTTT. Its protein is CNTRAGELFF.

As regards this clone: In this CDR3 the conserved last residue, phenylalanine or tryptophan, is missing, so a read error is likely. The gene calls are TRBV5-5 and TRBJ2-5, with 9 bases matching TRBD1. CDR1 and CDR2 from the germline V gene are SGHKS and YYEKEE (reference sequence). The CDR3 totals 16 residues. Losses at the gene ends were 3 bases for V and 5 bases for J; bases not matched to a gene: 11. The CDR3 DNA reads TGTGCCAGCAGCTCAGGAGAACAGGGGGCGGGGGAGACCCAGTACTCC. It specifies CASSSGEQGAGETQYS.

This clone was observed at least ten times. CDR3: CSARASLSYEQYV. In DNA, the CDR3 is TGCAGTGCTAGAGCCTCACTCTCCTACGAGCAGTACGTC. The V gene is TRBV20-1, the J gene TRBJ2-7; no clear D. The germline gives CDR1 DFQATT, CDR2 SNEGSKA (reference sequence). The CDR3 sequence is 13 residues long. Between the trimmed V and J ends, which lost 1 base and 0 bases, there was a span of 7 bases.

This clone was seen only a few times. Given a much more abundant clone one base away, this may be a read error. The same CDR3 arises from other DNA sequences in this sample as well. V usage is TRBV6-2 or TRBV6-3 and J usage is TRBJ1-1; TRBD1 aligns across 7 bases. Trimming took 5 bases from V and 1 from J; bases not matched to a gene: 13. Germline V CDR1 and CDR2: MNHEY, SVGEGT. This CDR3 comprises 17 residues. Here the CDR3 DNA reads TGTGCCAGCAGTCACCCCTCTGACAGGGCTAGGAACACTGAAGCTTTCTTT. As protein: CASSHPSDRARNTEAFF.

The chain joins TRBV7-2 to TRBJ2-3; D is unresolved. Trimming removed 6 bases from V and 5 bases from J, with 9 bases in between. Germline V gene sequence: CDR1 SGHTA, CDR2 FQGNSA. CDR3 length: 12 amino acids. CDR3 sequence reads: CASRSKKDTQYF. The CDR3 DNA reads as TGTGCCAGCAGATCAAAGAAAGATACGCAGTATTTT.

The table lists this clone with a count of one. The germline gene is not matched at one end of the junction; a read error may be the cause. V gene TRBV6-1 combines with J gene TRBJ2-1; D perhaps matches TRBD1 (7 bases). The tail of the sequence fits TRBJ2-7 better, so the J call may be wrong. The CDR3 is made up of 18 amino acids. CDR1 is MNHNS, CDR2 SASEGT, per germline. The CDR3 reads CASSEKFPGGTADNEQYF. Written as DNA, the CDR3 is TGCGCCAGCAGTGAAAAATTTCCAGGGGGGACTGCCGACAATGAGCAGTACTTC.

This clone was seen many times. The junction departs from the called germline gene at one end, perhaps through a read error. This CDR3 is CASGLRQGWGYEQFF. The CDR3 DNA is TGTGCCAGCGGTTTACGGCAGGGGTGGGGGTATGAGCAGTTCTTC. The chain employs TRBV28 and TRBJ2-1, with D possibly being TRBD1 (6 bases). The CDR3 has 15 amino acids. Germline V lookup: CDR1 MDHEN, CDR2 SYDVKM.

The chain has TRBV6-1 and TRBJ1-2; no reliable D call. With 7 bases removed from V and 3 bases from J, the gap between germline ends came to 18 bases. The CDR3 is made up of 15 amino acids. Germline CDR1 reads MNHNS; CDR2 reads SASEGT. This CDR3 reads CASTSGRGSYYGYTF. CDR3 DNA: TGTGCCAGCACTTCTGGGCGGGGTAGTTACTATGGCTACACCTTC.

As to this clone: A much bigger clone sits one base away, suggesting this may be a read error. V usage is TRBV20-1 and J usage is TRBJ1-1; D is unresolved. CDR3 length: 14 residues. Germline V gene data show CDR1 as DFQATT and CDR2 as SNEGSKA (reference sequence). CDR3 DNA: TGCAGTGCTCGAGGCGGGTCAGCGAACACTGAGGCTTTCTTT. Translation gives CSARGGSANTEAFF.

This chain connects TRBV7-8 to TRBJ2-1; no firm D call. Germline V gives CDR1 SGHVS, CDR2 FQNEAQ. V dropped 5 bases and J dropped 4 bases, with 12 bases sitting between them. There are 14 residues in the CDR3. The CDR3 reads CASSPGAAYNEQFF. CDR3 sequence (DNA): TGTGCCAGCAGCCCCGGTGCTGCTTACAATGAGCAGTTCTTC.